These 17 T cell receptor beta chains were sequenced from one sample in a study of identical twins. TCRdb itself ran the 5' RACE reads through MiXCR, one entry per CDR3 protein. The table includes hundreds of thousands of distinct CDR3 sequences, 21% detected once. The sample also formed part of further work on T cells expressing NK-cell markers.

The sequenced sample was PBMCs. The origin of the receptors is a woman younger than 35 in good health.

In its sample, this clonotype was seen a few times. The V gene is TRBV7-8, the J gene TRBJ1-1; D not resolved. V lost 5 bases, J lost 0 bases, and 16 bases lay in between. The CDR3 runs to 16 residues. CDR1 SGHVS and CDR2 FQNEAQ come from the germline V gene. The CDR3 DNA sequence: TGTGCCAGCAGCCCGTCGGGTGCAGTTTTGAACACTGAAGCTTTCTTT. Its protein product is CASSPSGAVLNTEAFF.

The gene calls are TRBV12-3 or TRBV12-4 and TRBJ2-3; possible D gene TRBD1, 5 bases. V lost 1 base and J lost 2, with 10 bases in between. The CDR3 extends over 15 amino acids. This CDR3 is CASSLGVRVTDTQYF. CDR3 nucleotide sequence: TGTGCCAGCAGTTTAGGAGTCAGGGTCACAGATACGCAGTATTTT.

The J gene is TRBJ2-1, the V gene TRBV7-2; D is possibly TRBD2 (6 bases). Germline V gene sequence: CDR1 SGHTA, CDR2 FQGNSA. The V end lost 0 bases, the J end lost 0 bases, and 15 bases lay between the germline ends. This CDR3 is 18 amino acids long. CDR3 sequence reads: CASSLAFSPGSSYNEQFF. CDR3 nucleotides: TGTGCCAGCAGCTTAGCATTTTCCCCCGGGAGCTCCTACAATGAGCAGTTCTTC.

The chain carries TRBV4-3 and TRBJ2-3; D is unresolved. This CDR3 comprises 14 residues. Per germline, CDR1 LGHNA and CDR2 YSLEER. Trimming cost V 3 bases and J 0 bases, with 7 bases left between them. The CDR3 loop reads CASSHLVSTDTQYF. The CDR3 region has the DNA TGCGCCAGCAGCCATCTAGTTAGCACAGATACGCAGTATTTT.

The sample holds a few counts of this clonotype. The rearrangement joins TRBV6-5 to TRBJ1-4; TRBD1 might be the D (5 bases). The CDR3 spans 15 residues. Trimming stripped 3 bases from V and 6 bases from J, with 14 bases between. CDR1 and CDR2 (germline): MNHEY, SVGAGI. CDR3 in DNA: TGTGCCAGCAGTTATTATACTGGGGGTGATGAAAAACTGTTTTTT. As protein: CASSYYTGGDEKLFF.

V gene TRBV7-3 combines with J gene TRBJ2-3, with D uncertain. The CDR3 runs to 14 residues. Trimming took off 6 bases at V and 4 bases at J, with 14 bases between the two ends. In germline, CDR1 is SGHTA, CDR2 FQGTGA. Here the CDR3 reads CASSSTDWPDTQYF. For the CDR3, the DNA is TGTGCCAGCAGTTCCACCGACTGGCCAGATACGCAGTATTTT.

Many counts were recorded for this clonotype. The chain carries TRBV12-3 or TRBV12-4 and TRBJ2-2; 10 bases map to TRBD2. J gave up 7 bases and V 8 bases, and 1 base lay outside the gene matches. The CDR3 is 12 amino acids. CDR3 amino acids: CASLAGVGELFF. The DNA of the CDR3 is TGTGCCAGCCTAGCGGGAGTCGGGGAGCTGTTTTTT.

The DNA for the CDR3 is TGTGCCAGCAGCGCCCCCAACACAGATACGCAGTATTTT. Amino acid sequence: CASSAPNTDTQYF. V usage is TRBV9 and J usage is TRBJ2-3; no firm D call. With 3 bases removed from V and 2 bases from J, the gap between germline ends came to 7 bases. Germline loops: CDR1 SGDLS, CDR2 YYNGEE. The CDR3 has 13 amino acids. The complete variable domain, with remaining parts taken from reference TRBV9 and TRBJ2-3, reads DSGVTQTPKHLITATGQRVTLRCSPRSGDLSVYWYQQSLDQGLQFLIQYYNGEERAKGNILERFSAQQFPDLHSELNLSSLELGDSALYFCASSAPNTDTQYFGPGTRLTVL.

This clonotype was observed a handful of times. CDR3 sequence reads: CASSQVPDTQYF. The DNA for the CDR3 is TGCGCCAGCAGCCAAGTTCCCGATACGCAGTATTTT. V and J are TRBV4-3 and TRBJ2-3; D remains unclear. With 1 base removed from V and 6 bases from J, the gap between germline ends came to 5 bases. Germline V gene sequence: CDR1 LGHNA, CDR2 YSLEER. The CDR3 sequence is 12 residues long.

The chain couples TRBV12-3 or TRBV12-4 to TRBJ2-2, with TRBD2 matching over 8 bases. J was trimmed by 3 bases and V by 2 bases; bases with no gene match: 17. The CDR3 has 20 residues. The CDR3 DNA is TGTGCCAGCAGTTTAATGGCGGGGGGCCCCACTGATCGGTACACCGGGGAGCTGTTTTTT. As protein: CASSLMAGGPTDRYTGELFF.

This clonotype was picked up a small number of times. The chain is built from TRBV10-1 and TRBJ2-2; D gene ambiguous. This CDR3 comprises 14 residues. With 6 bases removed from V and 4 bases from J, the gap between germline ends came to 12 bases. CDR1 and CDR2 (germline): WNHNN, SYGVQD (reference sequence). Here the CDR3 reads CASSSGSATGELFF. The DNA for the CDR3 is TGCGCCAGCAGCTCCGGGTCGGCCACCGGGGAGCTGTTTTTT.

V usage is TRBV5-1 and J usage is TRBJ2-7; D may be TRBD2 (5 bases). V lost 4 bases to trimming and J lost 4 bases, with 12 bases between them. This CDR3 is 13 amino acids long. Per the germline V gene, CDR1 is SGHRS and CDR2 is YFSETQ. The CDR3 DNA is TGCGCCAGCAGCCCCGTTTCGGGATACGAGCAGTACTTC. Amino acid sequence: CASSPVSGYEQYF.

The CDR3 sequence: CASSLEARMAGELFF. Here the CDR3 DNA reads TGCGCCAGCAGCTTGGAGGCTAGGATGGCCGGGGAGCTGTTTTTT. The chain is built from TRBV5-1 and TRBJ2-2; D is unresolved. The CDR3 runs to 15 residues. The germline V gene has CDR1 SGHRS and CDR2 YFSETQ. V was shortened by 0 bases and J by 6 bases, with 12 bases between the two germline ends.

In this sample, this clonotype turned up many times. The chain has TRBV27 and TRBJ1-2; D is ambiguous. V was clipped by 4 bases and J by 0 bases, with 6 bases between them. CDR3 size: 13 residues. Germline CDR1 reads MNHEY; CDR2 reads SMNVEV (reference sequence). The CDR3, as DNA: TGTGCCAGCAGTTCCGCTGCTAACTATGGCTACACCTTC. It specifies CASSSAANYGYTF.

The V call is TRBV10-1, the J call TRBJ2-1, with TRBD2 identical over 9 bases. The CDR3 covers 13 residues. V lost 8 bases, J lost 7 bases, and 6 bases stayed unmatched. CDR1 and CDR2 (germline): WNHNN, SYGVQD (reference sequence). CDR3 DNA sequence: TGCGCCAGCGCAGCGGGAGGAGGTAATGAGCAGTTCTTC. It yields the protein CASAAGGGNEQFF.

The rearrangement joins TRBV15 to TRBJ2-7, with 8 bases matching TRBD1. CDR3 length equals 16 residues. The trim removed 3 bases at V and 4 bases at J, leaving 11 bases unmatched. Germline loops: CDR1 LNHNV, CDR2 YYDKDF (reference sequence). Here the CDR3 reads CATSSSPGGFYYEQYF. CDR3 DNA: TGTGCCACCAGCAGTAGTCCAGGGGGCTTCTATTACGAGCAGTACTTC. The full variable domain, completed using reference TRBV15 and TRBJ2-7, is DAMVIQNPRYQVTQFGKPVTLSCSQTLNHNVMYWYQQKSSQAPKLLFHYYDKDFNNEADTPDNFQSRRPNTSFCFLDIRSPGLGDTAMYLCATSSSPGGFYYEQYFGPGTRLTVT.

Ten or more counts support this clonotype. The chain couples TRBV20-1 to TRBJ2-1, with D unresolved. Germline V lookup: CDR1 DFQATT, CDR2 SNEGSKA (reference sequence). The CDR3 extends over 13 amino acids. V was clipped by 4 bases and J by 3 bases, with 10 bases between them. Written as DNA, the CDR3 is TGCAGTGCTAACTTCAATTTCTACAATGAGCAGTTCTTC. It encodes CSANFNFYNEQFF.